The 8 T cell receptor beta chains reported below all come from one sample, sequenced in a study of blood T cell repertoires in COVID-19. TCRdb keeps only in-frame clones here, not all; method: immunoSEQ multiplex PCR. The top ten clones hold 8.5% to 9.5% of a sample with around 250,000 clones, almost 85% of them seen once. Specimen: PBMCs or T cells enriched from blood (not recorded which). Every receptor here comes from a woman aged 45-60 years with acute COVID-19.

V gene TRBV27 combines with J gene TRBJ2-2; 8 nucleotides match TRBD2. From germline, CDR1 is MNHEY and CDR2 SMNVEV (reference sequence). V trimming: 7 bases; J trimming: 1 base; junction bases outside the gene matches: 2. CDR3 length: 14 residues. CDR3 loop: CASILAENTGELFF. CDR3 bases: TGTGCCAGCATACTAGCGGAGAACACCGGGGAGCTGTTTTTT.

The V gene is TRBV20-1, the J gene TRBJ1-2; D call uncertain. Trimming stripped 2 bases from V and 8 bases from J, with 9 bases between. Germline CDR1 DFQATT, CDR2 SNEGSKA (reference sequence). The CDR3 consists of 11 residues. The CDR3 region has the DNA TGCAGTGCTAGAAACCCAGGCGGCTACACCTTC. Encoded protein: CSARNPGGYTF.

The chain links TRBV9 to TRBJ1-2; D is ambiguous. The ends were cut back, 3 bases at V and 8 bases at J, with 5 bases in the middle. CDR3 length equals 10 residues. Germline V CDR1 and CDR2: SGDLS, YYNGEE. The CDR3 sequence: CASSGGGYTF. CDR3 nucleotides: TGTGCCAGCAGCGGAGGGGGCTACACCTTC. Full variable domain (remainder filled in from reference TRBV9 and TRBJ1-2): DSGVTQTPKHLITATGQRVTLRCSPRSGDLSVYWYQQSLDQGLQFLIQYYNGEERAKGNILERFSAQQFPDLHSELNLSSLELGDSALYFCASSGGGYTFGSGTRLTVV.

This chain uses TRBV6-5 with TRBJ1-4; the match to TRBD1 covers 8 bases. The CDR3 is 14 residues long. The germline gives CDR1 MNHEY, CDR2 SVGAGI. The trim removed 2 bases at V and 8 bases at J, leaving 4 bases unmatched. In nucleotides, the CDR3 is TGTGCCAGCAGTTACGGACAGGGCCAAGAAAAACTGTTTTTT. The encoded protein is CASSYGQGQEKLFF.

Points on this clone: Other DNA sequences of this sample code for an identical CDR3. This chain joins TRBV19 and TRBJ1-2; TRBD1 agrees at 7 bases. V lost 6 bases and J lost 3; bases outside the gene matches: 7. Germline CDR1 reads LNHDA; CDR2 reads SQIVND (reference sequence). The CDR3 is made up of 14 amino acids. In DNA, the CDR3 is TGTGCCAGTAGCCGACAGGGTCGGGACTATGGCTACACCTTC. Amino acids: CASSRQGRDYGYTF. Variable domain in full (rest from reference TRBV19 and TRBJ1-2): DGGITQSPKYLFRKEGQNVTLSCEQNLNHDAMYWYRQDPGQGLRLIYYSQIVNDFQKGDIAEGYSVSREKKESFPLTVTSAQKNPTAFYLCASSRQGRDYGYTFGSGTRLTVV.

The chain couples TRBV25-1 to TRBJ2-5, with a weak D call TRBD2 (6 bases). V was shortened by 0 bases and J by 3 bases, with 8 bases between the two germline ends. This CDR3 contains 14 residues. In germline, CDR1 is MGHDK, CDR2 SYGVNS. In DNA, the CDR3 is TGTGCCAGCAGTGAATATGTAGCGGAAGAGACCCAGTACTTC. Amino acid sequence: CASSEYVAEETQYF.

This rearrangement joins TRBV5-1 to TRBJ2-4, with a weak D call TRBD2 (5 bases). This CDR3 region has 15 residues. Germline V lookup: CDR1 SGHRS, CDR2 YFSETQ. Between the trimmed V and J ends, which lost 0 bases and 7 bases, there was a span of 14 bases. The CDR3 is CASSLGGEGRNIQYF. DNA for the CDR3: TGCGCCAGCAGCTTGGGGGGAGAGGGTAGGAACATTCAGTACTTC.

The chain joins TRBV6-4 to TRBJ2-7; D possibly corresponds to TRBD2 (6 bases). Germline assignment: CDR1 MRHNA and CDR2 SNTAGT. The ends were cut back, 0 bases at V and 6 bases at J, with 18 bases in the middle. This CDR3 comprises 16 residues. The CDR3 loop reads CASSDSGLISLSEQYF. In nucleotides, the CDR3 is TGTGCCAGCAGTGACTCAGGACTAATTTCTTTGAGCGAGCAGTACTTC.